The present T cell receptor (beta chain) was sequenced within a study of human T cells and chemical hapten exposure. Study results and limitations: Each of the donors had alopecia, so their immune responses may not resemble those of healthy people.

Worth noting for this clonotype: Its antigen is not known.

V shed 4 bases and J 8 bases; nucleotides not matched to a gene: 10. The CDR3 runs to 15 residues. Germline values: CDR1 SGHDT, CDR2 YYEEEE. The time point was: pre-sensitization, week 0. Treatment meaning: therapeutic diphenylcyclopropenone sensitization with weekly scalp DPC. Drawing of blood took place ahead of applying each patch test. TCRdb re-analysed the RACE reads in MiXCR, keeping a single row per CDR3 protein. The sample holds 50,000 to 65,000 distinct CDR3 sequences, 9.4% seen once. V and J are TRBV5-6 and TRBJ1-4; 8 bases line up with TRBD1. This sample comprised whole blood, obtained in connection with sensitization to the hapten diphenylcyclopropenone (DPC). The receptor was derived from a woman in her forties with alopecia areata. Some clones in this sample may be carry-over from other donors' samples. The CDR3 DNA reads as TGTGCCAGCAGCGAGGCCGGGACAGGCGACGAAAAACTGTTTTTT. It codes for CASSEAGTGDEKLFF. Supplemented by reference TRBV5-6 and TRBJ1-4, the full variable domain reads DAGVTQSPTHLIKTRGQQVTLRCSPKSGHDTVSWYQQALGQGPQFIFQYYEEEERQRGNFPDRFSGHQFPNYSSELNVNALLLGDSALYLCASSEAGTGDEKLFFGSGTQLSVL.